One and the same sample provided the 19 T cell receptor beta chains below, sequenced in a study of blood T cell repertoires in COVID-19. Using immunoSEQ multiplex PCR, the repertoire was profiled, and TCRdb retains in-frame clones only, with some absent. The table lists nearly 300,000 clones, just under 90% of them singletons, with under 3.5% in the top ten. The sequencing input was PBMCs or T cells enriched from blood (not recorded which). The receptors shown here come from a woman between 50 and 59 years old who had been exposed to COVID-19.

This chain joins TRBV28 and TRBJ1-4; 7 nucleotides agree with TRBD1. J gave up 2 bases and V 4 bases, and 4 bases lay outside the gene matches. The germline gives CDR1 MDHEN, CDR2 SYDVKM. The CDR3 consists of 15 residues. The CDR3 loop reads CASSWDSTTNEKLFF. The CDR3 DNA follows: TGTGCCAGCAGTTGGGACAGTACTACTAATGAAAAACTGTTTTTT.

This clone was picked up one time. The chain uses TRBV11-2 and TRBJ2-1, with a possible D match to TRBD2 (5 bases). V lost 1 base to trimming and J lost 12 bases, with 7 bases between them. Germline values: CDR1 SGHAT, CDR2 FQNNGV. The CDR3 runs 11 residues. DNA for the CDR3: TGTGCCAGCAGCTTAGCTCGGGGGCAGTTCTTC. It specifies CASSLARGQFF.

The rearrangement uses TRBV4-1 and TRBJ1-6; D gene ambiguous. CDR1 is MGHRA, CDR2 YSYEKL, per germline. The CDR3 extends over 16 amino acids. V lost 0 bases and J lost 10, with 16 bases in between. The CDR3 spells CASSQDLPAGGSPLHF. DNA of the CDR3: TGCGCCAGCAGCCAAGATTTGCCAGCCGGAGGGTCACCCCTCCACTTT.

The chain combines TRBV4-1 with TRBJ2-1, with a tentative D call TRBD2 (5 bases). Germline lookup yields CDR1 MGHRA and CDR2 YSYEKL. This CDR3 has 17 amino acids. V shed 0 bases and J shed 2 bases, with 14 bases lying between them. Here the CDR3 reads CASSQDRSAGPYNEQFF. CDR3 DNA: TGCGCCAGCAGCCAAGATCGGTCGGCGGGCCCCTACAATGAGCAGTTCTTC.

The chain uses TRBV9 and TRBJ1-6; D ambiguous. Per the germline V gene, CDR1 is SGDLS and CDR2 is YYNGEE. The CDR3 extends over 16 amino acids. The ends were cut back, 3 bases at V and 7 bases at J, with 17 bases in the middle. In nucleotides, the CDR3 is TGTGCCAGCAGCGCCCTGATGGGCAGCTTAAATTCACCCCTCCACTTT. This sequence encodes CASSALMGSLNSPLHF.

The V and J genes are TRBV28 and TRBJ1-3; D ambiguous. This CDR3 spans 17 amino acids. Germline CDR1 reads MDHEN; CDR2 reads SYDVKM. With 3 bases removed from V and 12 bases from J, the gap between germline ends came to 27 bases. The CDR3 coding sequence is TGTGCCAGCAGTTTTGGTATAGGCTCGCTTCTCGGAACGGGCATATATTTT. This gives the protein CASSFGIGSLLGTGIYF.

V is TRBV30 and J is TRBJ1-2; perhaps TRBD1 as D (6 bases). Germline-derived CDR1 and CDR2 are GTSNPN and SVGIG (reference sequence). The V end was cut by 0 bases, the J end by 5 bases, with 13 bases between. This CDR3 comprises 14 residues. This CDR3 is CAWSVQGGGYGYTF. The CDR3 DNA sequence: TGTGCCTGGAGTGTACAAGGGGGGGGATATGGCTACACCTTC.

Only one count was recorded for this clone. The rearrangement links TRBV5-4 to TRBJ2-7; weak D call: TRBD1 (5 bases). The CDR3 is 12 amino acids. V was cut by 4 bases and J by 5 bases, with 10 bases left in between. Germline V lookup: CDR1 SGHNT, CDR2 YYREEE (reference sequence). CDR3 nucleotides: TGTGCCAGCAGCACAGACAGTAACGAGCAGTACTTC. Protein product: CASSTDSNEQYF. The whole variable domain, filled in from reference TRBV5-4 and TRBJ2-7, reads ETGVTQSPTHLIKTRGQQVTLRCSSQSGHNTVSWYQQALGQGPQFIFQYYREEENGRGNFPPRFSGLQFPNYSSELNVNALELDDSALYLCASSTDSNEQYFGPGTRLTVT.

The V and J genes are TRBV28 and TRBJ1-5, with a tentative D call TRBD1 (6 bases). Germline assignment: CDR1 MDHEN and CDR2 SYDVKM. The CDR3 is made up of 14 amino acids. V was cut by 6 bases and J by 2 bases, with 11 bases left in between. The CDR3 spells CASRRDMGNQPQHF. As DNA, the CDR3 is TGTGCCAGCAGACGGGACATGGGCAATCAGCCCCAGCATTTT.

The V gene is TRBV6-5, the J gene TRBJ2-7, with 10 bases that match TRBD2. CDR3 length equals 14 residues. Germline CDR1 MNHEY, CDR2 SVGAGI. V shed 6 bases and J 9 bases; nucleotides not matched to a gene: 11. This CDR3 reads CASSKDPGLARQYF. In DNA form, the CDR3 reads TGTGCCAGCAGCAAGGACCCGGGACTAGCGAGGCAGTACTTC.

The chain carries TRBV5-4 and TRBJ2-3; TRBD1 might be the D (6 bases). CDR1 is SGHNT and CDR2 is YYREEE in the germline V gene (reference sequence). The V and J ends lost 2 bases and 2 bases respectively, with 12 bases between them. The CDR3 sequence is 15 residues long. The DNA of the CDR3 is TGTGCCAGCAGCTTTAGGAGGACAGACACAGATACGCAGTATTTT. This sequence encodes CASSFRRTDTDTQYF. Full variable domain (missing parts from reference TRBV5-4 and TRBJ2-3): ETGVTQSPTHLIKTRGQQVTLRCSSQSGHNTVSWYQQALGQGPQFIFQYYREEENGRGNFPPRFSGLQFPNYSSELNVNALELDDSALYLCASSFRRTDTDTQYFGPGTRLTVL.

V usage is TRBV19 and J usage is TRBJ2-7; possible D gene TRBD1, 5 bases. The CDR3 is 13 amino acids. CDR1 LNHDA and CDR2 SQIVND come from the germline V gene (reference sequence). The V and J ends lost 1 base and 7 bases respectively, with 11 bases between them. The chain's CDR3 is CASSIGRAREQYF. In nucleotides, the CDR3 is TGTGCCAGTAGTATAGGCAGGGCGAGGGAGCAGTACTTC.

V is TRBV9 and J is TRBJ2-5, with TRBD2 matching 7 bases. Trimming removed 0 bases from V and 9 bases from J; junction bases left unmatched: 8. The CDR3 contains 14 residues. Germline values: CDR1 SGDLS, CDR2 YYNGEE. In nucleotides, the CDR3 is TGTGCCAGCAGCGTAGCCAATACCGCGGGGGCCCAGTACTTC. Residues: CASSVANTAGAQYF. The full variable domain, completed using reference TRBV9 and TRBJ2-5, is DSGVTQTPKHLITATGQRVTLRCSPRSGDLSVYWYQQSLDQGLQFLIQYYNGEERAKGNILERFSAQQFPDLHSELNLSSLELGDSALYFCASSVANTAGAQYFGPGTRLLVL.

The chain is built from TRBV28 and TRBJ2-2; 11 bases fit TRBD1. V lost 6 bases, J lost 4 bases, and 7 bases stayed unmatched. CDR1 is MDHEN, CDR2 SYDVKM, per germline. The CDR3 loop spans 16 amino acids. The CDR3 protein is CASRLSGTGGTGELFF. The DNA for the CDR3 is TGTGCCAGCAGACTATCCGGGACAGGGGGCACCGGGGAGCTGTTTTTT.

This chain connects TRBV2 to TRBJ2-3; D ambiguous. The CDR3 length is 15 residues. Deletions cut 3 bases from V and 3 bases from J, with 13 bases between. The germline V gene has CDR1 SNHLY and CDR2 FYNNEI. The CDR3 coding sequence is TGTGCCAGCAGTGAGGGTGGCGGTGTTACAGATACGCAGTATTTT. It specifies CASSEGGGVTDTQYF. The variable domain in full, with the rest retrieved from reference TRBV2 and TRBJ2-3, is EPEVTQTPSHQVTQMGQEVILRCVPISNHLYFYWYRQILGQKVEFLVSFYNNEISEKSEIFDDQFSVERPDGSNFTLKIRSTKLEDSAMYFCASSEGGGVTDTQYFGPGTRLTVL.

The rearrangement joins TRBV4-2 to TRBJ1-5; no clear D gene. Germline-derived CDR1 and CDR2 are LGHNA and YNFKEQ. Deletions cut 0 bases from V and 2 bases from J, with 14 bases between. The CDR3 has 17 amino acids. The CDR3 coding sequence is TGTGCCAGCAGCCAAGATGTGAAACCCGGGGGCAATCAGCCCCAGCATTTT. As protein: CASSQDVKPGGNQPQHF.

The chain employs TRBV28 and TRBJ1-2; D is uncertain. The CDR3 loop spans 14 amino acids. Per the germline V gene, CDR1 is MDHEN and CDR2 is SYDVKM. V was pared by 2 bases and J by 0 bases, with 7 bases between. CDR3 loop: CASSLLGPNYGYTF. The CDR3 nucleotides read TGTGCCAGCAGTTTACTTGGGCCTAACTATGGCTACACCTTC.

This clone was seen just once. This chain joins TRBV6-5 and TRBJ1-2, with TRBD1 matching 7 bases. The V gene end was trimmed by 5 bases and the J gene end by 6 bases; junction bases not matched to a gene: 12. Germline V lookup: CDR1 MNHEY, CDR2 SVGAGI. The CDR3 contains 15 residues. For the CDR3, the DNA is TGTGCCAGCAGTCCTCCGACCGACAGGGTAAATGGCTACACCTTC. Residues: CASSPPTDRVNGYTF.

The chain carries TRBV28 and TRBJ2-3; 7 bases are a match to TRBD2. V was clipped by 7 bases and J by 6 bases; unmatched bases: 13. This CDR3 contains 15 residues. Germline values: CDR1 MDHEN, CDR2 SYDVKM. The CDR3 coding sequence is TGTGCCAGCACCTTCCTCTACGGGGGAGGGGATACGCAGTATTTT. It specifies CASTFLYGGGDTQYF.